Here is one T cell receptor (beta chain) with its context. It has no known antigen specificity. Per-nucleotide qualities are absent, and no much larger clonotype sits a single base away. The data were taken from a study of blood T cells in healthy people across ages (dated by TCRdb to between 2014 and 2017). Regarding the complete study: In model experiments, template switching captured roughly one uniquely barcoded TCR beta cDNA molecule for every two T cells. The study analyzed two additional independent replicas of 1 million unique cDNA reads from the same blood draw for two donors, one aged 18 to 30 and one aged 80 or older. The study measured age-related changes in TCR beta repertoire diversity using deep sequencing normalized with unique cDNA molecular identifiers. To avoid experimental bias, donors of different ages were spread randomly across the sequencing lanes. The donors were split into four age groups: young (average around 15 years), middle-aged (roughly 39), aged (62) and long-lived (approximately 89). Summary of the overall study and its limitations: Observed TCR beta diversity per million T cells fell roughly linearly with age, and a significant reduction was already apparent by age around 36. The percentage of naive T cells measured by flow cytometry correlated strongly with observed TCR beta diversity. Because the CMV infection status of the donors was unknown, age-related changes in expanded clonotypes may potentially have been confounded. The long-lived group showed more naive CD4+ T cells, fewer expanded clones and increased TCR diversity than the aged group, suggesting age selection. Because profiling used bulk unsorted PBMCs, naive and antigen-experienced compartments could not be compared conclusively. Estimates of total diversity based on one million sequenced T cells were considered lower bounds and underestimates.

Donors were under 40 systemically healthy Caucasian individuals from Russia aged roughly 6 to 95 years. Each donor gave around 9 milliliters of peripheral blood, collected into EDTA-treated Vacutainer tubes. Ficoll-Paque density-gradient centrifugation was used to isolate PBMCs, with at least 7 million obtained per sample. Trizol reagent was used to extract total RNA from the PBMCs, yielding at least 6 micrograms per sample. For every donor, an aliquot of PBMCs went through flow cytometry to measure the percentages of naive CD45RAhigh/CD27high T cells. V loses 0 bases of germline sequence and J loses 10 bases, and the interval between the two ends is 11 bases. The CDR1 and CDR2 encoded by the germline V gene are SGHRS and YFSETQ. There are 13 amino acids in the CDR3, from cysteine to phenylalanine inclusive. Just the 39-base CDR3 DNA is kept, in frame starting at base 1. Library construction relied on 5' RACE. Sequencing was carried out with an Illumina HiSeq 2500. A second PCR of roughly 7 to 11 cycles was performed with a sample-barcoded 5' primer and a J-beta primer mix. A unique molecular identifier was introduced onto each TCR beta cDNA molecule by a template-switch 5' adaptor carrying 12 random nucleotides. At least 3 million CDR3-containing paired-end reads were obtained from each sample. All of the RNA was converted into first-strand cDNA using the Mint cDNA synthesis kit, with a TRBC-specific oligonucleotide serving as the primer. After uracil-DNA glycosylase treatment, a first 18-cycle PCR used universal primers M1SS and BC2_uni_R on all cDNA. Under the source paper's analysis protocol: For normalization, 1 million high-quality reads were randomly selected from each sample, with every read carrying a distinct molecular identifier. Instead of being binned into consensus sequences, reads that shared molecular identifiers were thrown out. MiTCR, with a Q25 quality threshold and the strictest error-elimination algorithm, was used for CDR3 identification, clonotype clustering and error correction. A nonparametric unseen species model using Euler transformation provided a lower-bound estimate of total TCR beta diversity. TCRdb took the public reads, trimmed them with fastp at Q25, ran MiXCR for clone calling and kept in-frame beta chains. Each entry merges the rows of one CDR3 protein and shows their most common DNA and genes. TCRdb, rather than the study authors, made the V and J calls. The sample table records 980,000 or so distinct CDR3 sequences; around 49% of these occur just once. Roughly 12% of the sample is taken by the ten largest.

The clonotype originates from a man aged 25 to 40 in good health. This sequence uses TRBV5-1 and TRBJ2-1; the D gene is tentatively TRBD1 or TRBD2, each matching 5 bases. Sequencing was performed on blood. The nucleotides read TGCGCCAGCAGCTTGGGGGGGAGTATGGAGCAGTTCTTC. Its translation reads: CASSLGGSMEQFF.